In this sample, the clone carrying this TCR beta chain turned up a few times. J lost 7 bases, V lost 3 bases, and 7 bases had no gene match. The CDR3 totals 15 residues. Per germline, CDR1 LNHDA and CDR2 SQIVND (reference sequence). The replicate PCRs on unsorted PBMC were given about 300 ng DNA, which is 25,000 to 35,000 T cell genomes. TCRdb keeps only in-frame clones here, not all; method: immunoSEQ multiplex PCR. The data hold about 480,000 clones, with roughly 78% observed a single time. This record comes from a study of shared clonotypes between healthy human individuals. The origin of this receptor is a woman between 40 and 55 years old in good health. Some clones in this sample may be carry-over from other donors' samples. This rearrangement joins TRBV19 to TRBJ2-1; 9 bases are a match to TRBD2. The specimen sequenced was PBMCs. The CDR3 spells CASSIPGLAANEQFF. CDR3 nucleotides: TGTGCCAGTAGTATCCCGGGACTAGCTGCTAATGAGCAGTTCTTC.